Sequencing of this T cell receptor (beta chain) was carried out in a study of blood T cell repertoires in COVID-19. This clone was observed a handful of times. The protocol was immunoSEQ multiplex PCR, while the TCRdb copy is restricted to in-frame clones and leaves out a portion. The table includes about 240,000 clones, roughly 90% detected once. V lost 6 bases and J lost 9; bases outside the gene matches: 17. The CDR3 length is 16 residues. The V gene's germline CDR1 is SGHNT and CDR2 YENEEA. The sequenced sample consisted of peripheral blood. This chain connects TRBV11-3 to TRBJ2-1; 7 nucleotides align to TRBD2. This receptor was identified in a man between 60 and 75 years old with acute or convalescent COVID-19. DNA of the CDR3: TGTGCCAGCAGTAAAAGAGCCCTAGCGGCAGTGGGTGAGCAGTTCTTC. Residues: CASSKRALAAVGEQFF.